The entry below gives a single T cell receptor beta chain sequence along with its context. Its antigen is undetermined. CDR1 and CDR2 from the germline V gene are MNHEY and SMNVEV (reference sequence). With 7 bases removed from V and 4 bases from J, the gap between germline ends came to 12 bases. The CDR3 sequence is 13 residues long. This record comes from a study of T-cell reconstitution after alpha-beta-depleted transplantation in children. Study outcomes and limitations: At day 60, the high TCRbeta diversity found in some patients originated from recipient T cells and thymic progenitors that had survived. T-cell counts and diversity at one year following transplant were attributed mainly to newly produced T cells.

A TCRbeta library incorporating unique molecular identifiers was prepared. TCRdb itself ran the PCR reads through MiXCR, one entry per CDR3 protein. In the table there are roughly 500,000 distinct CDR3 sequences, 10% of which are singletons. The chain employs TRBV27 and TRBJ2-3; D call uncertain. Sequencing was performed on PBMCs, taken before TCRalphabeta/CD19-depleted stem cell transplant. This receptor was taken from a child aged 2-9 years with inherited bone marrow failure, due to receive a stem cell transplant. DNA for the CDR3: TGTGCCAGCACCAACACATTGGCAGATACGCAGTATTTT. This sequence encodes CASTNTLADTQYF.